Listed below are T cell receptor beta chains from one sample, sequenced in a study of T cell changes during pregnancy in multiple sclerosis. Measured with immunoSEQ multiplex PCR; TCRdb has only the in-frame clones, and not every one. The top ten clones hold just under 2% of a sample with tens of thousands of clones, around 94% of them seen once. Sequences were derived from peripheral blood, sampled in the third trimester of pregnancy. The receptors originated from a female donor in good health, enrolled as a control in a pregnancy study. Each CDR3 is given without its conserved first and last residue. Fields, in order: CDR3 protein, V gene, J gene.

CDR3 protein: SAHGLAGERAEQY; V gene: TRBV29-1; J gene: TRBJ2-7
CDR3 protein: ASSWDRGSYNEQF; V gene: TRBV5-5; J gene: TRBJ2-1
CDR3 protein: ASSRGGSSYNEQF; V gene: TRBV5-6; J gene: TRBJ2-1
CDR3 protein: ANFETGGTQY; V gene: TRBV5-8; J gene: TRBJ2-5
CDR3 protein: ASSYSGEKEY; V gene: TRBV6-6; J gene: TRBJ2-7
CDR3 protein: ASSLGPTGLNTEAF; V gene: TRBV5-1; J gene: TRBJ1-1
CDR3 protein: ASRTAEGGPGETQY; V gene: TRBV6-6; J gene: TRBJ2-5
CDR3 protein: ASSARQTSNTEAF; V gene: TRBV4-2; J gene: TRBJ1-1
CDR3 protein: ASSSVSASNEQY; V gene: TRBV7-8; J gene: TRBJ2-7
CDR3 protein: ASSYKTTAFYGYT; V gene: TRBV6-6; J gene: TRBJ1-2
CDR3 protein: AISEGTGLEKLF; V gene: TRBV10-3; J gene: TRBJ1-4
CDR3 protein: ATSRDPLLEQY; V gene: TRBV15; J gene: TRBJ2-7
CDR3 protein: ASSLGGILGEQF; V gene: TRBV11-3; J gene: TRBJ2-1
CDR3 protein: ASSSTGGAGNTIY; V gene: TRBV5-5; J gene: TRBJ1-3
CDR3 protein: ASSPTSAQTYEQY; V gene: TRBV28; J gene: TRBJ2-7
CDR3 protein: ASSVQGRGTDTQY; V gene: TRBV9; J gene: TRBJ2-3
CDR3 protein: ASSLAGGYEQY; V gene: TRBV7-8; J gene: TRBJ2-7
CDR3 protein: AISPSGAYNEQF; V gene: TRBV10-3; J gene: TRBJ2-1
CDR3 protein: ASSLWTGADTEAF; V gene: TRBV7-7; J gene: TRBJ1-1
CDR3 protein: ASSPPGRGVSYEQY; V gene: TRBV18; J gene: TRBJ2-7
CDR3 protein: ASSLDGSGEQY; V gene: TRBV5-8; J gene: TRBJ2-7
CDR3 protein: AWSPPGAGANVLT; V gene: TRBV30; J gene: TRBJ2-6
CDR3 protein: ASSPYGTGFTDTQY; V gene: TRBV28; J gene: TRBJ2-3
CDR3 protein: ASSVGVGQGSTDTQY; V gene: TRBV9; J gene: TRBJ2-3
CDR3 protein: ASSPLGVQNTEAF; V gene: TRBV18; J gene: TRBJ1-1
CDR3 protein: ASSSGQGGGETQY; V gene: TRBV19; J gene: TRBJ2-5
CDR3 protein: ASSISWPRASSYEQY; V gene: TRBV7-9; J gene: TRBJ2-7
CDR3 protein: ASSLMREVHNEQF; V gene: TRBV28; J gene: TRBJ2-1
CDR3 protein: ASKMDSYEKLF; V gene: TRBV6-1; J gene: TRBJ1-4
CDR3 protein: ASTLQRTSTDTQY; V gene: TRBV27; J gene: TRBJ2-3
CDR3 protein: SVEGTSGSSYEQY; V gene: TRBV29-1; J gene: TRBJ2-7
CDR3 protein: ASSPRGKRGSTDTQY; V gene: TRBV7-9; J gene: TRBJ2-3
CDR3 protein: ASSLVAGGDTQY; V gene: TRBV5-4; J gene: TRBJ2-3
CDR3 protein: ASSRGFYGYT; V gene: TRBV11-2; J gene: TRBJ1-2
CDR3 protein: ASSELETQY; V gene: TRBV6-1; J gene: TRBJ2-5
CDR3 protein: ASSTTGVREQY; V gene: TRBV7-9; J gene: TRBJ2-7